Listed below are T cell receptor beta chains from one sample, sequenced in a study of chemoradiotherapy in HPV16-positive cancers. Using immunoSEQ multiplex PCR, the repertoire was profiled, and TCRdb retains in-frame clones only, with some absent. The data contain about 2,600 clones, over 70% of them singletons. The specimen comprised tumor tissue, sampled from a patient who underwent chemoradiotherapy. These receptors were obtained from a human donor with HPV-associated anogenital cancer. The CDR3 runs from the conserved cysteine through the conserved F or W. The D gene is left open where the match is weak. Some rows mark clone size as missing; the rest say once, few, many or name a class of expanded clone.

j_call clone_size cdr3_length v_call d_call cdr3_aa cdr3_nt
TRBJ1-2 - 15 TRBV6-1 TRBD1 CASSEFGQGAGGYTF TGTGCCAGCAGTGAATTCGGACAGGGGGCGGGTGGCTACACCTTC
TRBJ2-7 once 12 TRBV29-1 - CSVGHPPAPQYF TGCAGCGTTGGGCATCCCCCGGCACCTCAGTACTTC
TRBJ2-1 - 15 TRBV30 TRBD2 CAWSELAGGPNEQFF TGTGCCTGGAGCGAACTAGCGGGAGGGCCAAATGAGCAGTTCTTC
TRBJ1-5 - 15 TRBV15 TRBD1 CATSLSLGGSQPQHF TGTGCCACCAGCCTTTCCTTAGGGGGCTCTCAGCCCCAGCATTTT
TRBJ2-5 - 16 TRBV23-1 TRBD1 CASSQGKDRGSETQYF TGCGCCAGCAGTCAAGGGAAGGACAGGGGGTCGGAGACCCAGTACTTC
TRBJ1-5 few 17 TRBV28 TRBD1 CATTWTGGTYSNQPQHF TGTGCCACCACATGGACAGGGGGGACTTATAGCAATCAGCCCCAGCATTTT
TRBJ2-3 - 15 TRBV5-5 - CASSLLPSGTDTQYF TGTGCCAGCAGCTTACTCCCGAGCGGCACAGATACGCAGTATTTT
TRBJ2-1 - 16 TRBV7-9 - CASSLGGVGGYNEQFF TGTGCCAGCAGCTTAGGGGGCGTGGGGGGATACAATGAGCAGTTCTTC
TRBJ1-4 - 15 TRBV19 - CASSLGSGGGEKLFF TGTGCCAGTAGTCTCGGTAGCGGGGGAGGAGAAAAACTGTTTTTT
TRBJ2-7 - 14 TRBV4-2 - CASSQVAERDEQYF TGTGCCAGCAGCCAAGTGGCAGAGCGAGACGAGCAGTACTTC
TRBJ1-5 - 17 TRBV27 - CASSPSRDTNGITPQHF TGTGCCAGCAGTCCATCGCGGGACACAAACGGGATTACACCCCAGCATTTT
TRBJ1-2 - 12 TRBV6-1 - CASSGQTYGYTF TGTGCCAGCAGTGGGCAGACGTATGGCTACACCTTC
TRBJ2-1 - 18 TRBV11-3 TRBD2 CASSPRTSGISSYNEQFF TGTGCCAGCAGCCCACGGACTAGCGGGATCAGCTCCTACAATGAGCAGTTCTTC
TRBJ2-4 - 12 TRBV19 - CASRGGANIQYF TGTGCCAGTCGTGGAGGGGCAAACATTCAGTACTTC
TRBJ2-5 - 15 TRBV4-1 - CASSQKGTFQETQYF TGCGCCAGCAGCCAGAAGGGGACATTCCAAGAGACCCAGTACTTC
TRBJ2-3 - 12 TRBV30 - CAWSVQSDTQYF TGTGCCTGGAGTGTACAATCAGATACGCAGTATTTT
TRBJ2-1 - 14 TRBV5-1 TRBD1 CASSVDRVWNEQFF TGCGCCAGCAGCGTGGACAGGGTTTGGAATGAGCAGTTCTTC
TRBJ2-1 - 13 TRBV19 - CASSIEGRNEQFF TGTGCCAGTAGTATAGAGGGGCGGAATGAGCAGTTCTTC
TRBJ1-2 once 12 TRBV28 TRBD1 CASSGQAGGYTF TGTGCCAGCAGTGGACAGGCGGGGGGCTACACCTTC
TRBJ2-7 - 16 TRBV11-1 TRBD2 CASRPGTSGRIYEQYF TGTGCCAGCAGACCCGGGACTAGCGGGAGGATCTACGAGCAGTACTTC
TRBJ2-2 - 16 TRBV4-1 TRBD2 CASSLGTSGNTGELFF TGCGCCAGCAGCCTCGGGACTAGCGGTAACACCGGGGAGCTGTTTTTT
TRBJ2-1 - 17 TRBV19 TRBD2 CASSPSGRAQAYNEQFF TGTGCCAGTAGTCCTAGCGGGAGGGCACAGGCTTACAATGAGCAGTTCTTC
TRBJ2-3 - 17 TRBV5-1 TRBD2 CASSSGLAGIFADTQYF TGCGCCAGCAGCTCCGGACTAGCGGGAATTTTTGCAGATACGCAGTATTTT
TRBJ1-1 - 13 TRBV19 TRBD1 CASSLDRGFEAFF TGTGCCAGTAGCCTGGACAGGGGATTTGAAGCTTTCTTT
TRBJ1-1 - 15 TRBV5-1 TRBD1 CASSLQGQAGTEAFF TGCGCCAGCAGTCTACAGGGGCAGGCGGGCACTGAAGCTTTCTTT
TRBJ1-4 - 15 TRBV19 - CASSISRGGNEKLFF TGTGCCAGTAGTATTTCCCGAGGCGGTAATGAAAAACTGTTTTTT
TRBJ1-1 - 13 TRBV30 - CAAEGGTNTEAFF TGTGCCGCAGAAGGGGGAACGAACACTGAAGCTTTCTTT
TRBJ1-2 - 11 TRBV5-4 - CASSQGLGYTF TGTGCCAGCAGCCAGGGTCTAGGCTACACCTTC
TRBJ2-7 - 14 TRBV5-1 - CASSLETSSYEQYF TGCGCCAGCAGCTTGGAAACCAGCTCCTACGAGCAGTACTTC
TRBJ2-7 - 16 TRBV4-1 - CASSHIQGRATYEQYF TGCGCCAGCAGCCACATACAGGGAAGAGCTACCTACGAGCAGTACTTC
TRBJ2-3 - 15 TRBV18 - CASSPRPVNFDTQYF TGTGCCAGCTCACCACGGCCTGTCAATTTCGATACGCAGTATTTT
TRBJ1-4 - 14 TRBV6-6 - CASSRGTSNEKLFF TGTGCCAGCAGTCGTGGGACAAGTAATGAAAAACTGTTTTTT
TRBJ2-7 - 13 TRBV10-3 - CAISEFLEGEQYF TGTGCCATCAGTGAGTTTCTGGAGGGCGAGCAGTACTTC
TRBJ2-5 - 14 TRBV25-1 TRBD1 CASSGLGQGATQYF TGTGCCAGCAGTGGTCTAGGACAGGGTGCGACCCAGTACTTC
TRBJ2-7 - 12 TRBV30 - CAWSVLGYEQYF TGTGCCTGGAGTGTACTGGGCTACGAGCAGTACTTC
TRBJ1-5 - 16 TRBV6-6 - CASSYSVEPSNQPQHF TGTGCCAGCAGTTACTCGGTCGAGCCCAGCAATCAGCCCCAGCATTTT
TRBJ2-3 - 16 TRBV5-1 - CASTRGGQASTDTQYF TGCGCCAGCACACGTGGAGGGCAGGCTAGCACAGATACGCAGTATTTT
TRBJ2-2 - 17 TRBV9 TRBD2 CASSVGGTSVLAGELFF TGTGCCAGCAGCGTAGGTGGGACTAGCGTTTTGGCCGGGGAGCTGTTTTTT
TRBJ2-1 - 15 TRBV5-1 TRBD1 CASSLDRGSHNEQFF TGCGCCAGCAGCTTGGACAGGGGGTCCCACAATGAGCAGTTCTTC
TRBJ2-7 - 14 TRBV5-1 - CASSLETSSYEQYF TGCGCCAGCAGCTTGGAAACCAGCTCCTACGAGCAGTACTTC
TRBJ1-3 few 15 TRBV30 - CAWSLGRSSGNTIYF TGTGCCTGGAGTTTGGGTAGGAGCTCTGGAAACACCATATATTTT
TRBJ1-2 - 15 TRBV7-9 - CASSLEDSLGIGYTF TGTGCCAGCAGCTTAGAGGACAGCCTGGGCATTGGCTACACCTTC
TRBJ2-7 - 15 TRBV4-2 - CASSQDPGSSYEQYF TGTGCCAGCAGCCAAGACCCCGGGAGCTCCTACGAGCAGTACTTC
TRBJ2-1 - 13 TRBV6-5 TRBD2 CASSPSGRGEQFF TGTGCCAGCAGTCCTAGCGGCCGGGGGGAGCAGTTCTTC
TRBJ2-3 once 15 TRBV5-6 - CASSLTREITDTQYF TGTGCCAGCAGCTTGACTCGGGAGATCACAGATACGCAGTATTTT